This TCR beta chain was identified during a study (dated by TCRdb to about 2016). A remark on this clonotype: What this receptor recognizes is not known. No base quality values were provided; no much bigger clone lies one nucleotide off.

Library creation used RT-PCR. The listed sequencing device is Illumina MiSeq. In TCRdb, the public reads were trimmed at Q25 with fastp and aligned with MiXCR, with productive beta chains retained. CDR3 protein duplicates are merged, each entry listing the most common genes and DNA. The sample has almost 700,000 distinct CDR3 sequences on record, 13% to 15% of them singletons. Just over 3.5% of the sample is in the top ten clones. Relative to germline, V is 5 bases shorter and J is 4 bases shorter, with 14 bases between their ends. Measured from the cysteine to the phenylalanine, the CDR3 is 14 residues long. The retained sequence is limited to the CDR3, 42 bases, with the frame set at the first base. As encoded in the germline V gene (reference sequence), CDR1 is SEHNR while CDR2 is FQNEAQ.

The TCR sequence derives from a female donor in good health, serving as a healthy control. Specimen: memory CD4+ T cells from blood. The receptor chain draws on TRBV7-9 and TRBJ1-1; the D gene is possibly TRBD1, with 6 bases matching. The CDR3: CASSPQTGSTEAFF. The DNA sequence is as follows: TGTGCCAGCAGCCCTCAAACAGGGTCCACTGAAGCTTTCTTT.